This entry describes one T cell receptor beta chain. What antigen it recognizes has not been identified. The input lacks base qualities; no much larger clone sits a single base away. This sample is part of a study of cytomegalovirus exposure and HLA in healthy donors (dated by TCRdb to the late 2010s). For context, the study as a whole: An earlier analysis of some 600 of the donors reported 250 to 350 Gb of sequence data and roughly 120 million unique TCR beta sequences obtained from approximately 180 million T cells. An early release covering roughly 600 HLA-typed donors comprised approximately 300 gigabases of sequencing data and 65 million to 100 million unique TCR sequences. The genetic ancestry cluster associated with self-reported Caucasian donors included over 65% of the approximately 430 genotyped donors. The study aimed to test whether cataloging public T cell receptors could reveal signatures of past pathogen exposure. The study used immunosequencing to profile the T cell repertoires of approximately 640 subjects and linked those repertoires to cytomegalovirus serostatus. Along with the roughly 710-subject first cohort, a separate validation cohort of roughly 110 different subjects was used. To predict cytomegalovirus infection status, the study brought together high-throughput TCR immunosequencing, statistical association of individual TCRs with disease status, and machine learning. To study patterns of TCR occurrence, a later analysis re-analyzed previously published TCR beta repertoires from 500 to 850 donors and added high-resolution HLA genotyping. Rather than using new phenotypic data, the later analysis identified candidate immune exposures from TCR beta sequences and from how often those sequences occurred across donors. To decide whether each TCR beta V gene segment behaved as functional or pseudogenic, an earlier analysis of some 600 of the donors relied on high-throughput TCR beta sequencing. Donor age, sex, ethnicity and CMV serostatus were compiled alongside the repertoire data. Genome-wide SNP genotypes for about 65% of the 666 donors were used in a later genetic analysis, which treated that subset as a discovery cohort. All discovery cohort repertoires had been generated using a single sequencing platform. Class I and class II HLA loci were covered by the typing at four-digit resolution. The number of typed donors differed by locus: about 620-640 for A, B, C, DRB1 and DQB1; 500 to 550 for DQA1; approximately 600 for DPA1; and about 450 for DPB1. Roughly 5 DR-DQ haplotypes were handled as single units for association and clustering, since linkage in the cohort was strong. Among around 400 genotyped donors of the cohort, an average of around 250,000 unique TCR beta nucleotide sequences was sequenced per donor, of which about 18% were non-productive. General conclusions and limits of the study: When HLA alleles, especially DR and DQ, strongly co-occurred, TCR associations were difficult to assign to individual alleles. A later analysis associated roughly 17,000 TCR beta sequences with specific HLA alleles at a false discovery rate of 0.05. V-gene and J-gene trimming of TCR beta chains was associated with a missense DCLRE1C variant in a later genetic analysis, and the association was replicated in an independent cohort. The presence/absence analyses assumed that sequencing depth was roughly uniform across donors, and that assumption may not be true. The classifier was reported to diagnose cytomegalovirus status with high specificity and sensitivity in both the original cohort and the validation cohort. A later analysis reported that several top co-occurrence clusters appeared linked to parvovirus B19, influenza, CMV and Epstein-Barr virus. A later genetic analysis reported fewer N-insertions in productive TCRs among donors in an Asian-associated ancestry cluster than the roughly 650-donor mean. A total of 150 or so TCR beta chains were listed by the study as associated with cytomegalovirus. For the cohort, immune exposure information was limited to CMV serostatus. Because counts were too low, roughly 16 rarely observed V segments, including chromosome 9 orphons, were excluded from the earlier analysis of 587 of the donors. In a later analysis, TCR association rates were found to vary across HLA loci, with the most associated TCRs seen for DRB1 alleles and the fewest for HLA-C alleles. A further reported finding was that TCR beta sequences accurately predicted the HLA-A and HLA-B alleles for most subjects in the first cohort. Across donors, most TCR sequences were observed very rarely, whereas some public TCRs were present in many individuals. In an earlier analysis of several hundred of the donors, most TCR beta V segments were observed in productive rearrangements about 87% or about 30% of the time, broadly matching IMGT annotations. The sequencing pipeline was judged likely to have produced a cluster of highly shared sequence variants as a technical artifact. A few of the identified cytomegalovirus-associated TCR beta chains were confirmed in vitro to be specific for cytomegalovirus antigens. According to the authors, the approach could potentially be generalized to other disease states and immunological phenotypes. In a later analysis, most CMV-associated TCR beta chains were found to appear HLA-restricted, with HLA associations seemingly driven largely by CMV exposure. In a later analysis, HLA-associated TCR beta chains showed more clonal expansion and lower generation probabilities than non-associated chains that were equally common. HLA typing was unavailable for some donors at each locus, so association tests used only the typed subset. Linkage disequilibrium might explain the correlated functional status among segregating V segments, but an unknown experimental factor could not be ruled out. Some IMGT-functional V segments, including TRBV6-2 and TRBV6-3, could not be distinguished by the 87-base-pair reads and were therefore excluded. Only TCR beta chains were sequenced in this cohort, and the absence of alpha or paired-chain data limited detectable features.

In total, more than 500 healthy bone marrow donors made up the cohort. At the time of sampling, all cohort members were nominally healthy, though unrecorded immune exposures were likely present. The donor tested CMV seronegative, placing the donor among the 350 or so seronegative members of the cohort. A peripheral blood sample was collected from each donor, and TCR beta sequencing was performed on peripheral blood mononuclear cells. The Qiagen DNeasy Blood Extraction Kit was used to extract genomic DNA from the blood cell samples. Ends trimmed: V by 4 bases, J by 2 bases; bases unmatched to a gene: 9. CDR1 and CDR2 are drawn from the germline V gene: LGHNA, YSLEER. The CDR3, cysteine through phenylalanine, is 17 amino acids long. Here the CDR3 DNA is all that survives: 51 bases in frame from base 1. The library was generated by the immunoSEQ multiplex PCR assay. A mixture of 60 forward primers for TCR Vbeta segments and 13 reverse primers for TCR Jbeta segments was used in the multiplex PCR. A multiplex PCR assay on genomic DNA amplified the CDR3 region of rearranged TCR beta genes. The amplified TCR beta libraries were sequenced on the Illumina HiSeq System as 87-base-pair reads. As for the authors' bioinformatics: A later analysis counted approximately 76 million unique TCR beta chains across the roughly 700 repertoires, and some 12 million of these chains were shared by at least two donors. A nearest-neighbor algorithm error-corrected the raw reads and collapsed the reads into unique sequences, merging closely related sequences to remove PCR and sequencing errors. V, D and J gene segments were assigned by aligning CDR3 sequences to IMGT reference sequences. For a sequence to be retained, at least a six-nucleotide match to both a V gene segment and a J gene segment was required. Rearrangements were classified as productive when the CDR3 lacked stop codons and remained in frame with V and J, and all other rearrangements were classified as non-productive. Following IMGT convention, CDR3 was defined as the stretch from the second conserved V-encoded cysteine up to the conserved J-encoded phenylalanine. In an earlier analysis of 587 of the donors, sequences lacking an unambiguous match to a single V gene segment were excluded. In an earlier analysis of some 590 of the donors, a V segment was called functional when productive rearrangements were above 56.7%, and segregating when the standard deviation between donors exceeded 5%. A statistical classification framework was built to diagnose cytomegalovirus status from the catalog of TCR beta chain sequences. In a later analysis, V and J genes were assigned by comparing TCR nucleotide sequences against IMGT/GENE-DB human TR gene sequences. Using the TCRdist pipeline, a later analysis assigned CDR3 sequences along with most-parsimonious VDJ recombination scenarios. A later analysis defined each TCR beta chain by its CDR3 amino acid sequence plus V-gene family, and excluded reads lacking a unique V-gene family. As a way to deal with suspected cross-contamination and a sequencing artifact, a later analysis dropped 500 to 700 nucleotide sequences that were highly shared and had low generation probability. In a later analysis, a clonal expansion index was calculated for each public chain from normalized within-repertoire ranks of inferred template counts. In a later analysis, generation probabilities were computed with a VDJ recombination model fitted to out-of-frame rearrangements, and the resulting probabilities were checked against IGoR. Hypergeometric tests were used in a later analysis to score TCR-TCR, TCR-HLA and TCR-CMV co-occurrence, with a repertoire-size bias correction applied to the TCR pairs. A later analysis estimated false discovery rates by permuting HLA or CMV assignments 20 times. In a later analysis, co-occurring TCRs were grouped using DBSCAN, with TCRdist sequence similarity added in when clustering inside HLA-allele-positive subsets. Co-occurrence clustering excluded repertoires with fewer than 30,000 or more than 120,000 public chains, plus five with anomalous nucleotide sharing. In TCRdb, the immuneACCESS table is reduced to in-frame sequences with V and J assigned. These tables do not hold every clone; where another copy was compared, an unresolved V gene accounts for under half, and the others remain unexplained. V, J and clone size derive from that table, while D and trimming were established from the DNA sequence. Recorded for this sample are approximately 120,000 clones; approximately 70% of them occurred a single time. Under 8.5% of the sample is held by the ten biggest clonotypes.

The clonotype originates from a man in his forties or fifties in good health and CMV-seronegative. Recombination linked TRBV4-3 to TRBJ2-2, with 8 middle bases fitting TRBD1. Sequenced material: PBMCs. The CDR3: CASSPGQGGLNTGELFF. The nucleotide sequence is TGCGCCAGCAGCCCAGGACAGGGTGGCCTCAACACCGGGGAGCTGTTTTTT.